The 14 T cell receptor beta chains presented below share a single source sample, sequenced in a study of blood T cells in healthy people across ages. The authors ran a second PCR of about 7 to 11 cycles using a sample-barcoded 5' primer and a J-beta primer mix. Each CDR3 protein is one row after TCRdb ran MiXCR on the 5' RACE reads. This repertoire shows hundreds of thousands of distinct CDR3 sequences, around 41% found once; its top ten account for about 30%. Source material: blood. These TCRs come from a man of 80 years or more in good health.

This clonotype showed up just a few times. This chain joins TRBV20-1 and TRBJ1-1; D is ambiguous. This CDR3 spans 14 amino acids. The germline gives CDR1 DFQATT, CDR2 SNEGSKA (reference sequence). Trimming cost V 0 bases and J 1 base, with 9 bases left between them. CDR3 in amino acids: CSARDDKPNTEAFF. The CDR3 DNA sequence: TGCAGTGCTAGAGATGACAAGCCGAACACTGAAGCTTTCTTT.

In this sample, this clonotype turned up many times. This chain uses TRBV21-1 with TRBJ2-4; TRBD1, as called in the table, went unchecked against the DNA. TRBV21-1 corresponds to a pseudogene. The CDR3 has 15 amino acids. The CDR3 region has the DNA TGTGCCAGCCCTGCAGGGGGCGAGGACAAAAACATTCAGTACTTC. This translates into CASPAGGEDKNIQYF.

This sequence joins TRBV27 and TRBJ2-7, with D perhaps TRBD1 (5 bases). Trimming took 6 bases from V and 4 from J, leaving 16 bases between them. The germline CDR1 and CDR2 sequences are MNHEY and SMNVEV (reference sequence). CDR3 length equals 14 residues. The CDR3 DNA sequence: TGTGCCAGCAGCCGCCTGCCGGACACTTACGAGCAGTACTTC. It yields the protein CASSRLPDTYEQYF.

This sequence joins TRBV5-4 and TRBJ2-1, with D possibly being TRBD2 (5 bases). CDR3 length equals 16 residues. The V gene lost 2 bases and the J gene lost 2 bases, with 14 bases spanning the gap. CDR1 and CDR2 from the germline V gene are SGHNT and YYREEE (reference sequence). CDR3 sequence reads: CASSFSPGTTYNEQFF. The CDR3 bases are TGTGCCAGCAGCTTTAGCCCGGGAACTACCTACAATGAGCAGTTCTTC.

This clonotype was counted ten times or more. V usage is TRBV13 and J usage is TRBJ2-1, with 16 bases that match TRBD2. Germline CDR1 is PRHDT and CDR2 is FYEKMQ (reference sequence). V dropped 3 bases and J dropped 7; count of bases not matched to a gene: 3. The CDR3 loop spans 16 amino acids. The DNA for the CDR3 is TGTGCCAGCAGCTTGGGACTAGCGGGGGGGCGGAATGAGCAGTTCTTC. Its protein is CASSLGLAGGRNEQFF.

J is TRBJ1-5 and V is TRBV20-1, with 7 bases that match TRBD1. The germline V gene encodes CDR1 DFQATT and CDR2 SNEGSKA (reference sequence). With V trimmed by 1 base and J by 6 bases, 12 bases remained unmatched. The CDR3 has 16 amino acids. Written as DNA, the CDR3 is TGCAGTGCTAGAGCTCCCTTACAGGGGCAGGGTCAGCCCCAGCATTTT. Residues: CSARAPLQGQGQPQHF.

The V call is TRBV5-1, the J call TRBJ2-5; D gene uncertain. The CDR3 is made up of 14 amino acids. Germline CDR1 is SGHRS and CDR2 is YFSETQ. V was cut by 1 base and J by 2 bases, with 9 bases left in between. The DNA of the CDR3 is TGCGCCAGCAGCTTGACGGCAGGACAAGAGACCCAGTACTTC. Protein: CASSLTAGQETQYF.

V is TRBV5-6 and J is TRBJ1-2; 12 nucleotides align to TRBD1. This CDR3 spans 15 amino acids. Losses at the gene ends were 6 bases for V and 6 bases for J; bases not matched to a gene: 9. Germline V lookup: CDR1 SGHDT, CDR2 YYEEEE. The CDR3 reads CASKPRDRGRDGYTF. In DNA form, the CDR3 reads TGTGCCAGCAAACCCCGGGACAGGGGGCGCGATGGCTACACCTTC.

This clonotype showed up just a few times. CDR3 DNA sequence: TGTGCCAGCGATATAGGGACTAGCGGGAGATTTGAGACCCAGTACTTC. Its protein is CASDIGTSGRFETQYF. The chain couples TRBV2 to TRBJ2-4; 14 nucleotides align to TRBD2. The DNA end is a closer match to TRBJ2-5, so the J assignment may be wrong. The V gene's germline CDR1 is SNHLY and CDR2 FYNNEI. The CDR3 covers 16 residues.

This rearrangement joins TRBV6-5 to TRBJ1-4; perhaps TRBD1 as D (5 bases). Germline V gene lookup returns CDR1 MNHEY and CDR2 SVGAGI. Deletions cut 0 bases from V and 2 bases from J, with 7 bases between. The CDR3 has 15 amino acids. The CDR3: CASSYSQGTNEKLFF. The CDR3 coding sequence is TGTGCCAGCAGTTACTCTCAGGGTACTAATGAAAAACTGTTTTTT.

In its sample, this clonotype was seen a few times. The rearrangement links TRBV6-2 or TRBV6-3 to TRBJ2-5; TRBD1 agrees at 7 bases. This CDR3 comprises 13 residues. The ends lost 6 bases at V and 11 bases at J; junction bases unmatched: 12. CDR1 is MNHEY, CDR2 SVGEGT, per germline. For the CDR3, the DNA is TGTGCCAGCAGCTACCGGAACAGGGGAGAGCAGTACTTC. Protein product: CASSYRNRGEQYF.

The rearrangement joins TRBV6-2 or TRBV6-3 to TRBJ2-5; unclear D gene. The DNA end favors TRBJ2-7, so the J call may be wrong. This CDR3 is 13 amino acids long. Per germline, CDR1 MNHEY and CDR2 SVGEGT. The CDR3: CASSLDPNYEQYF. The CDR3 DNA reads TGTGCCAGCAGCTTAGATCCTAACTACGAGCAGTACTTC.

The chain links TRBV6-5 to TRBJ2-5; D not resolved. V was shortened by 3 bases and J by 0 bases, with 8 bases between the two germline ends. This CDR3 is built from 14 residues. The germline V gene encodes CDR1 MNHEY and CDR2 SVGAGI. The CDR3 spells CASSYRNNQETQYF. The CDR3 DNA follows: TGTGCCAGCAGTTATAGGAACAACCAAGAGACCCAGTACTTC.

The rearrangement links TRBV4-3 to TRBJ2-3, with D possibly matching TRBD2 (6 bases). Germline V gene sequence: CDR1 LGHNA, CDR2 YSLEER. This CDR3 spans 16 amino acids. V was trimmed by 1 base and J by 2 bases, leaving 13 bases between them. The CDR3 bases are TGCGCCAGCAGCCAAGTCGGGCGGGGCGCCACAGATACGCAGTATTTT. As protein: CASSQVGRGATDTQYF.